The rows below give T cell receptor beta chains drawn from one sample of a study of T cells expressing NK-cell markers. TCRdb re-called the 5' RACE reads and shows each CDR3 protein once, DNA omitted. The ten top clones account for around 20%, within a sample of some 110,000 distinct CDR3 sequences. Sample: blood T cells: a sorted CD56 or NKG2C T cell subset, CD4+ or CD8+ T cells, or bulk PBMC T cells (not recorded which). The receptor source for this set is a woman aged 18-70 years in good health. Both conserved end residues are part of each CDR3.

J,V,CDR3
TRBJ2-1,TRBV20-1,CSARGLLAGDVGEQFF
TRBJ1-1,TRBV7-6,CASSLAHGVPEAFF
TRBJ2-1,TRBV27,CASSTHSSGTNYNEQFF
TRBJ2-1,TRBV29-1,CSVEDGEGANEQFF
TRBJ1-5,TRBV27,CASSLGQGAIQPQHF
TRBJ2-7,TRBV7-9,CAITLEHYEQYF
TRBJ2-2,TRBV6-1,CASSQTGETGELFF
TRBJ2-3,TRBV4-3,CASSQATSGGSEGTQYF
TRBJ2-5,TRBV20-1,CSARPTLAGVWETQYF
TRBJ1-2,TRBV3-1,CASSQHKQGTYGYTF
TRBJ2-3,TRBV7-8,CASSSPLVRGGGPDTQYF
TRBJ2-1,TRBV25-1,CASSESGTGGSYNEQFF
TRBJ1-2,TRBV20-1,CSAPRPTGEGYTF
TRBJ1-2,TRBV9,CASSSEASIFNYGYTF
TRBJ1-6,TRBV3-1,CASSPRRGTDSYNSPLHF
TRBJ2-5,TRBV20-1,CSARGLRATSIEETQYF
TRBJ2-1,TRBV7-6,CASSLEVSRDEQFF
TRBJ2-7,TRBV19,CASSPALRGTYEQYF
TRBJ2-3,TRBV20-1,CSANPGLARRTSTDTQYF
TRBJ2-1,TRBV4-1,CASSQDWDRYNEQFF
TRBJ2-1,TRBV7-2,CASGILGEQFF
TRBJ2-4,TRBV27,CASGQGSVNIQYF
TRBJ2-3,TRBV20-1,CSASGPLRPHTDTQYF
TRBJ1-6,TRBV6-2/TRBV6-3,CASSQPRNSPLHF
TRBJ1-4,TRBV2,CASRVLNEKLFF
TRBJ2-3,TRBV30,CAWSATAALYTQYF
TRBJ2-5,TRBV12-3/TRBV12-4,CASSFWDRGQETQYF
TRBJ1-1,TRBV9,CASGSSGSNTEAFF
TRBJ2-7,TRBV4-2,CACSQRPGQDEQYF
TRBJ2-2,TRBV20-1,CSAPSPGLLPGELFF
TRBJ2-1,TRBV9,CASSVRDTEQFF
TRBJ2-1,TRBV10-3,CATLAGGMYNEQFF
TRBJ2-4,TRBV5-4,CASSLGQGANIQYF
TRBJ1-1,TRBV7-9,CASSQRPRTGPNTEAFF
TRBJ1-1,TRBV9,CASTIGDGNTEAFF
TRBJ1-4,TRBV7-3,CASSQIDGGRKLFF
TRBJ2-5,TRBV24-1,CATSDSSGREPLPQYF
TRBJ1-1,TRBV29-1,CSVTRINEAFF
TRBJ1-1,TRBV13,CASSLGPDSYTEAFF
TRBJ2-3,TRBV7-2,CASSALLHTDTQYF
TRBJ2-7,TRBV19,CASSISVVAAPYEQYF
TRBJ2-1,TRBV6-2/TRBV6-3,CASGAGTNEQFF
TRBJ2-1,TRBV7-9,CASSLYDDEQFF
TRBJ1-2,TRBV12-3/TRBV12-4,CASSLPGGYGYTF
TRBJ2-5,TRBV4-3,CASSQDSGAQETQYF
TRBJ2-7,TRBV7-8,CASSSAGGSYEQYF
TRBJ2-3,TRBV7-2,CASSSSATQYF
TRBJ1-5,TRBV7-9,CASSPWGEQPQHF
TRBJ1-5,TRBV3-1,CASSQGDYSNQPQHF
TRBJ2-3,TRBV9,CASSVLGESDTQYF